The 29 T cell receptor beta chains in this list originate from one sample, sequenced in a study of blood T cells in healthy people across ages. The authors ran a second PCR of roughly 7 to 11 cycles using a sample-barcoded 5' primer and a J-beta primer mix. TCRdb processed the 5' RACE reads anew with MiXCR; each CDR3 protein has one entry. The sample lists roughly 1,000,000 distinct CDR3 sequences, roughly 24% occurring once. These records were also assigned to another study, of T cells of mothers and their children.

The sample was blood. Receptors were obtained from a girl aged 2-9 years in good health.

CDR3 in amino acids: CASSETPRNEQYF. CDR3 in DNA: TGTGCCAGCAGTGAAACTCCAAGGAACGAGCAGTACTTC. The chain uses TRBV25-1 and TRBJ2-7, with no clear D. V lost 2 bases, J lost 5 bases, and 10 bases lay in between. The CDR3 has 13 residues. CDR1 MGHDK and CDR2 SYGVNS come from the germline V gene.

J is TRBJ2-1 and V is TRBV6-2 or TRBV6-3; possibly TRBD1 or TRBD2 for D (5 bases each). Germline V lookup: CDR1 MNHEY, CDR2 SVGEGT. This CDR3 contains 18 residues. V lost 6 bases and J lost 1, with 22 bases in between. CDR3 nucleotide sequence: TGTGCCAGCAGCCATCAGCTCTTCAGGGACGAATCCTACAATGAGCAGTTCTTC. This sequence encodes CASSHQLFRDESYNEQFF.

In this sample, this clonotype turned up a few times. The V call is TRBV18, the J call TRBJ2-7, with D maybe TRBD2 (6 bases). Deletions cut 2 bases from V and 0 bases from J, with 8 bases between. Germline CDR1 and CDR2: KGHSH and LQKENI. The CDR3 has 14 residues. CDR3 nucleotides: TGTGCCAGCTCACCAGGAGGGTACTCCTACGAGCAGTACTTC. Protein: CASSPGGYSYEQYF. Full variable domain (outside the CDR3, taken from reference TRBV18 and TRBJ2-7): NAGVMQNPRHLVRRRGQEARLRCSPMKGHSHVYWYRQLPEEGLKFMVYLQKENIIDESGMPKERFSAEFPKEGPSILRIQQVVRGDSAAYFCASSPGGYSYEQYFGPGTRLTVT.

CDR3 in amino acids: CASSVEAYEQYF. Here the CDR3 DNA reads TGCGCCAGCAGTGTTGAGGCGTACGAGCAGTACTTC. This rearrangement joins TRBV10-2 to TRBJ2-7; D is uncertain. Germline V gives CDR1 WSHSY, CDR2 SAAADI. Trimming took 4 bases from V and 4 from J, leaving 8 bases between them. This CDR3 is built from 12 residues.

The sample holds a few counts of this clonotype. The V gene is TRBV29-1, the J gene TRBJ2-5, with D possibly TRBD2 on 5 matching bases. The J call may be incorrect, as the DNA end agrees better with TRBJ2-1. The CDR3 totals 12 residues. Per germline, CDR1 SQVTM and CDR2 ANQGSEA. CDR3 sequence: CSVSWRDNEQFF. The CDR3 bases are TGCAGCGTTTCTTGGCGGGACAATGAGCAGTTCTTC.

This clonotype was recorded a few times. This chain links TRBV5-6 with TRBJ2-5; 7 nucleotides agree with TRBD1. Germline CDR1 reads SGHDT; CDR2 reads YYEEEE. The V gene end was trimmed by 3 bases and the J gene end by 5 bases; junction bases not matched to a gene: 10. The CDR3 extends over 15 amino acids. CDR3 sequence reads: CASSSLYQGVETQYF. CDR3 coding DNA: TGTGCCAGCAGCTCGCTCTACCAGGGGGTTGAGACCCAGTACTTC.

V and J are TRBV6-6 and TRBJ1-1; no reliable D call. V was trimmed by 5 bases and J by 1 base, leaving 11 bases between them. This CDR3 spans 14 amino acids. Per germline, CDR1 MNHNY and CDR2 SVGAGI (reference sequence). The CDR3 is CASSHPNRNTEAFF. The CDR3 nucleotides are TGTGCCAGCAGTCACCCGAACAGGAACACTGAAGCTTTCTTT.

This clonotype was seen only a few times. The rearrangement uses TRBV20-1 and TRBJ2-5; 7 positions agree with TRBD2. From germline, CDR1 is DFQATT and CDR2 SNEGSKA (reference sequence). V shed 0 bases and J 3 bases; nucleotides not matched to a gene: 7. The CDR3 consists of 15 residues. The CDR3 DNA is TGCAGTGCTAGAGATTCAGCTAGCGGTAAAGAGACCCAGTACTTC. Amino acid sequence: CSARDSASGKETQYF.

The chain uses TRBV9 and TRBJ2-1, with 8 bases identical to TRBD2. In germline, CDR1 is SGDLS, CDR2 YYNGEE. The junction had 9 bases not matched to a gene; V was cut back by 5 bases and J by 5 bases. The CDR3 loop spans 15 amino acids. The CDR3 reads CASSWGAGANNEQFF. DNA of the CDR3: TGTGCCAGCAGTTGGGGAGCGGGAGCTAACAATGAGCAGTTCTTC.

This clonotype occurred a few times. The J gene is TRBJ2-1, the V gene TRBV20-1, with D possibly matching TRBD1 (6 bases). CDR3 size: 14 residues. Germline V gives CDR1 DFQATT, CDR2 SNEGSKA (reference sequence). V dropped 3 bases and J dropped 7 bases, with 16 bases sitting between them. CDR3 region: CSARQSGEGNEQFF. The CDR3 DNA sequence: TGCAGTGCTAGGCAGTCAGGGGAAGGGAATGAGCAGTTCTTC.

The V gene is TRBV5-1, the J gene TRBJ1-4; D is unclear. Trimming shortened V by 0 bases and J by 8 bases, and 11 bases separated the two germline ends. Per the germline V gene, CDR1 is SGHRS and CDR2 is YFSETQ. This CDR3 is built from 14 residues. The CDR3 loop is CASSLGFSREKLFF. The CDR3, as DNA: TGCGCCAGCAGCTTGGGTTTTTCCCGGGAAAAACTGTTTTTT.

There are a few counts of this clonotype. CDR3 amino acids: CASSLAGWVEIYEQYF. DNA for the CDR3: TGCGCCAGCAGCTTGGCCGGGTGGGTCGAAATCTACGAGCAGTACTTC. The chain uses TRBV5-1 and TRBJ2-7; D not resolved. In germline, CDR1 is SGHRS, CDR2 YFSETQ. V lost 0 bases, J lost 3 bases, and 16 bases lay in between. The CDR3 has 16 residues.

This clonotype was observed a handful of times. The V and J genes are TRBV20-1 and TRBJ2-5; possibly TRBD2 for D (5 bases). The tail of the sequence fits TRBJ2-1 better, so the J call may be wrong. Per germline, CDR1 DFQATT and CDR2 SNEGSKA (reference sequence). The CDR3 totals 11 residues. The CDR3 protein is CSASPDSEQFF. CDR3 nucleotide sequence: TGCAGTGCTAGTCCGGACTCCGAGCAGTTCTTC.

This clonotype was found a few times. The rearrangement uses TRBV7-6 and TRBJ2-7, with D hard to call. CDR3 length: 15 residues. The ends were cut back, 0 bases at V and 5 bases at J, with 14 bases in the middle. Germline V gives CDR1 SGHVS, CDR2 FNYEAQ. The CDR3 is CASSLARGVEHEQYF. DNA of the CDR3: TGTGCCAGCAGCTTAGCGCGAGGAGTAGAGCACGAGCAGTACTTC.

With regard to this clonotype: A read error may produce the germline difference seen at one junction end. The CDR3 protein is CAGSPDRGVEKLFF. In DNA form, the CDR3 reads TGCGCCGGCAGCCCAGACAGGGGAGTTGAAAAACTGTTTTTT. This chain uses TRBV4-3 with TRBJ1-4; 8 positions agree with TRBD1. The length of the CDR3 is 14 residues. Germline V gene data show CDR1 as LGHNA and CDR2 as YSLEER.

V is TRBV20-1 and J is TRBJ2-4; no reliable D call. Trimming stripped 0 bases from V and 0 bases from J, with 9 bases between. This CDR3 is built from 15 residues. The germline V gene has CDR1 DFQATT and CDR2 SNEGSKA (reference sequence). The CDR3 nucleotides read TGCAGTGCTAGAGATCGAGCGCAAGCCAAAAACATTCAGTACTTC. Protein product: CSARDRAQAKNIQYF.

The sample holds a few counts of this clonotype. This chain links TRBV5-1 with TRBJ2-1; a possible D gene is TRBD2 (5 bases). V lost 0 bases, J lost 0 bases, and 10 bases lay in between. CDR1 is SGHRS, CDR2 YFSETQ, per germline. This CDR3 contains 16 residues. The CDR3 loop is CASSLAGGDSYNEQFF. CDR3 nucleotides: TGCGCCAGCAGCTTGGCAGGAGGTGACTCCTACAATGAGCAGTTCTTC.

This clonotype showed up just once. Since no conserved phenylalanine or tryptophan closes the CDR3, a read error is the likely cause. The chain couples TRBV5-1 to TRBJ2-1; D is possibly TRBD2 (7 bases). Germline CDR1 reads SGHRS; CDR2 reads YFSETQ. Trimming removed 0 bases from V and 6 bases from J, with 16 bases in between. This CDR3 is 16 amino acids long. In DNA form, the CDR3 reads TGCGCCAGCAGCTTGGATCGGGGGGCTCTCCGCAATGAGCAGTTCCTC. As protein: CASSLDRGALRNEQFL.

The gene calls are TRBV29-1 and TRBJ2-1; D call uncertain. V dropped 4 bases and J dropped 5 bases, with 15 bases sitting between them. CDR3 size: 14 residues. From germline, CDR1 is SQVTM and CDR2 ANQGSEA. CDR3 coding DNA: TGCAGCGTTGCGTACGGTCGATACGACAATGAGCAGTTCTTC. Translation: CSVAYGRYDNEQFF.

V is TRBV10-3 and J is TRBJ2-1, with D possibly TRBD2 on 5 matching bases. The CDR3 is made up of 17 amino acids. V lost 8 bases to trimming and J lost 3 bases, with 23 bases between them. The germline CDR1 and CDR2 sequences are ENHRY and SYGVKD. In DNA, the CDR3 is TGTGCCATCCGATCCAGTGGGAGTGGTCTAAACTACAATGAGCAGTTCTTC. It specifies CAIRSSGSGLNYNEQFF.

This clonotype was observed a few times. This sequence joins TRBV9 and TRBJ2-2; D is possibly TRBD1 or TRBD2 (5 bases each). Germline V gene lookup returns CDR1 SGDLS and CDR2 YYNGEE. The CDR3 totals 14 residues. V was clipped by 7 bases and J by 6 bases, with 16 bases between them. The CDR3 DNA sequence: TGTGCCAGCGGGGCTAGCCAAACCCCCGGGGAGCTGTTTTTT. Its protein product is CASGASQTPGELFF.

Only a few counts were recorded for this clonotype. The V gene is TRBV4-3, the J gene TRBJ1-1, with a tentative D call TRBD1 (5 bases). The ends were cut back, 6 bases at V and 10 bases at J, with 15 bases in the middle. The germline V gene has CDR1 LGHNA and CDR2 YSLEER. The CDR3 extends over 12 amino acids. The CDR3 loop reads CASRDLREVAFF. CDR3 DNA: TGCGCCAGCAGGGATCTCAGGGAGGTAGCTTTCTTT.

This clonotype was detected a few times. The chain employs TRBV11-2 and TRBJ2-2, with TRBD2 identical over 9 bases. With 6 bases clipped from V and 5 bases from J, the junction kept 13 bases outside the gene matches. Germline lookup yields CDR1 SGHAT and CDR2 FQNNGV. This CDR3 has 17 amino acids. The CDR3 loop reads CASSNRVAGDGTGELFF. CDR3 coding DNA: TGTGCCAGCAGTAACCGGGTAGCGGGGGATGGTACCGGGGAGCTGTTTTTT.

This clonotype showed up just a few times. The chain joins TRBV7-2 to TRBJ2-5, with D perhaps matching TRBD1 (6 bases). V was trimmed by 2 bases and J by 5 bases, leaving 12 bases between them. The germline V gene has CDR1 SGHTA and CDR2 FQGNSA. This CDR3 is built from 14 residues. The CDR3 DNA sequence: TGTGCCAGCAGCTTACATCGCGGACAGGAGACCCAGTACTTC. As protein: CASSLHRGQETQYF.

Only a few counts were recorded for this clonotype. This chain joins TRBV29-1 and TRBJ2-5; D ambiguous. This CDR3 is 14 amino acids long. Looked up from germline, CDR1 is SQVTM and CDR2 is ANQGSEA. Trimming removed 8 bases at V and 0 bases at J, with 16 bases between. CDR3 sequence: CSSAFAAYQETQYF. The CDR3 DNA reads as TGCAGCTCCGCTTTCGCAGCGTACCAAGAGACCCAGTACTTC.

This clonotype appeared a few times. V is TRBV28 and J is TRBJ2-7, with TRBD2 matching over 13 bases. Trimming took 3 bases from V and 4 from J; bases not matched to a gene: 6. The CDR3 covers 16 residues. Per the germline V gene, CDR1 is MDHEN and CDR2 is SYDVKM. This CDR3 is CASSFWGTSGKYEQYF. The CDR3 DNA sequence: TGTGCCAGCAGTTTCTGGGGGACTAGCGGGAAATACGAGCAGTACTTC.

Points on this clonotype: At one boundary the junction diverges from the germline segment, which might be a read error. The chain uses TRBV27 and TRBJ2-3; no reliable D call. CDR1 is MNHEY, CDR2 SMNVEV, per germline (reference sequence). The CDR3 contains 17 residues. The CDR3 is CATSREYGWISPDTQYF. In nucleotides, the CDR3 is TGTGCCACCAGTCGCGAATATGGATGGATATCCCCAGATACGCAGTATTTT.

The V call is TRBV5-1, the J call TRBJ1-6, with 7 bases that match TRBD1. With V trimmed by 2 bases and J by 8 bases, 7 bases remained unmatched. The CDR3 totals 15 residues. Germline V gives CDR1 SGHRS, CDR2 YFSETQ. The CDR3 DNA is TGCGCCAGCAGCTTTTTCCAGGGGGGTGATTCACCCCTCCACTTT. It yields the protein CASSFFQGGDSPLHF.

Comment on this clonotype: Sequence at one end of the junction differs from germline and may be a read error. V is TRBV25-1 and J is TRBJ2-3; D may be TRBD2 (5 bases). Germline V gene lookup returns CDR1 MGHDK and CDR2 SYGVNS. The CDR3 runs 13 residues. This CDR3 is CASSESHASRWDF. The CDR3 DNA sequence: TGTGCCAGCAGTGAATCTCACGCTAGCAGATGGGATTTT. The complete variable domain, with remaining parts taken from reference TRBV25-1 and TRBJ2-3, reads EADIYQTPRYLVIGTGKKITLECSQTMGHDKMYWYQQDPGMELHLIHYSYGVNSTEKGDLSSESTVSRIRTEHFPLTLESARPSHTSQYLCASSESHASRWDFGPGTRLTVL.